This TCR beta chain was obtained from a study of vaccination effects on CD4 cells after COVID-19. Antigen-specific CD4+ T cells expanded by the ViraFEST assay with viral peptide pools were then sequenced. Once cultured for 9 to 11 days, the cells underwent separation to obtain CD4+ T cells. Negative nucleocapsid antibody tests before and after vaccination confirmed no previous SARS-CoV-2 infection. In the case of this clone: Its specificity is not known.

Germline CDR1 reads LNHDA; CDR2 reads SQIVND (reference sequence). Trimming cost V 6 bases and J 2 bases; bases outside gene matches: 4. The CDR3 totals 13 residues. Clones were sequenced by immunoSEQ multiplex PCR, and TCRdb holds only the in-frame ones, with some missing. The table lists 20,000 to 30,000 clones, roughly 70% of them singletons. Study results and caveats: Few convalescent patients and no early post-infection timepoints were included in the study. Late post-vaccination samples showed marked contraction of infection- and vaccine-induced clones.

The TCR was taken from a human donor who received a COVID-19 vaccine. The sequencing here drew on CD4+ T cells from PBMCs cultured with SARS-CoV-2 spike peptides, taken before COVID-19 vaccination. The V gene is TRBV19, the J gene TRBJ2-7; 7 positions match TRBD1. The CDR3, as DNA: TGTGCCAGTAGGGACAGGCTAACCTACGAGCAGTACTTC. Its translation is CASRDRLTYEQYF.